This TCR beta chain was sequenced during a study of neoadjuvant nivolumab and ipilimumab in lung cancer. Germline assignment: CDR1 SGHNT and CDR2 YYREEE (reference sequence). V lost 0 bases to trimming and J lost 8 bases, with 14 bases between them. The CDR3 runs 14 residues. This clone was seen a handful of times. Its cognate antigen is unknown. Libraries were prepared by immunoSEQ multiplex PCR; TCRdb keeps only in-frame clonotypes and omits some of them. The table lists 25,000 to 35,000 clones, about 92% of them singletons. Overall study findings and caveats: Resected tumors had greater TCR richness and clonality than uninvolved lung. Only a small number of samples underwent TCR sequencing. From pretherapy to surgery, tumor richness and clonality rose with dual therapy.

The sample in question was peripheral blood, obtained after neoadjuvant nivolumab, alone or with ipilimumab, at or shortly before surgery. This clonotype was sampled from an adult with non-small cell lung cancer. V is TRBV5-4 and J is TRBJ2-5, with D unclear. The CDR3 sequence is CASSLEPFQETQYF. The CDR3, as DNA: TGTGCCAGCAGCTTGGAACCGTTTCAGGAAACCCAGTACTTC.